A single sample gave rise to the 32 T cell receptor beta chains below, sequenced in a study of T cells after posttransplantation cyclophosphamide. The method was immunoSEQ multiplex PCR; TCRdb's version includes in-frame clones alone and lacks a portion of them. This table holds a few thousand clones, roughly 77% found once. Control samples came 1 year after myeloablative marrow transplants with methotrexate plus calcineurin inhibitor. This material consisted of PBMCs, taken after allogeneic stem cell transplant with calcineurin inhibitor and methotrexate. These receptors came from a female patient aged 50-65 years who received an allogeneic stem cell transplant from an unrelated donor, was CMV-positive, and had acute and chronic GVHD. Some T cells may arise from the graft donor.

The chain joins TRBV6-5 to TRBJ1-2; the D gene is possibly TRBD1 (6 bases). The CDR3 contains 14 residues. With 4 bases removed from V and 1 base from J, the gap between germline ends came to 10 bases. The germline gives CDR1 MNHEY, CDR2 SVGAGI. For the CDR3, the DNA is TGTGCCAGCAGTTTAGGACAGCATAACTATGGCTACACCTTC. Translating gives CASSLGQHNYGYTF.

The chain joins TRBV28 to TRBJ1-5, with D maybe TRBD1 (6 bases). V lost 6 bases, J lost 4 bases, and 16 bases lay in between. Germline-derived CDR1 and CDR2 are MDHEN and SYDVKM. The CDR3 extends over 15 amino acids. The CDR3 protein is CASRATGSDNQPQHF. The CDR3 coding sequence is TGTGCCAGCAGAGCAACAGGGTCCGATAATCAGCCCCAGCATTTT.

The J gene is TRBJ1-1, the V gene TRBV18, with 7 positions matching TRBD1. CDR3 size: 15 residues. The ends lost 2 bases at V and 7 bases at J; junction bases unmatched: 10. Looked up from germline, CDR1 is KGHSH and CDR2 is LQKENI. CDR3 region: CASSPGRQGKSEAFF. The CDR3 nucleotides read TGTGCCAGCTCACCAGGTCGACAGGGTAAGAGTGAAGCTTTCTTT.

V usage is TRBV11-2 and J usage is TRBJ2-7, with D tentatively TRBD1 (6 bases). Germline CDR1 and CDR2: SGHAT and FQNNGV. The CDR3 loop spans 15 amino acids. The germline V and J ends were trimmed by 3 bases and 2 bases, with 14 bases remaining between them. CDR3 nucleotides: TGTGCCAGCAGCTTGGGGGCCTATTCTCCCTACGAGCAGTACTTC. Protein product: CASSLGAYSPYEQYF.

The genes are TRBV11-2 and TRBJ2-3; the D gene is possibly TRBD1 (5 bases). Germline-derived CDR1 and CDR2 are SGHAT and FQNNGV. The CDR3 runs to 14 residues. V lost 4 bases, J lost 5 bases, and 13 bases lay in between. In nucleotides, the CDR3 is TGTGCCAGCAGCTCACGTACCCAGGGAGATACGCAGTATTTT. Protein: CASSSRTQGDTQYF.

V gene TRBV23-1 combines with J gene TRBJ2-5; the match to TRBD1 covers 9 bases. TRBV23-1 counts as an open reading frame of uncertain function. CDR3 size: 17 residues. The V gene end was trimmed by 4 bases and the J gene end by 1 base; junction bases not matched to a gene: 10. This CDR3 is CASSPTRVQGAQETQYF. The CDR3 bases are TGCGCCAGCAGTCCTACTCGGGTACAGGGGGCCCAAGAGACCCAGTACTTC.

The V gene is TRBV5-1, the J gene TRBJ2-5, with 11 bases aligning to TRBD2. CDR1 is SGHRS, CDR2 YFSETQ, per germline. The CDR3 is 15 amino acids. Trimming removed 4 bases from V and 7 bases from J; junction bases left unmatched: 9. The CDR3 DNA reads as TGCGCCAGCAGCCCACTAGCGGGGGCCTCGGGGACCCAGTACTTC. Protein product: CASSPLAGASGTQYF.

The genes are TRBV14 and TRBJ2-4; tentatively, D is TRBD2 (6 bases). Trimming stripped 0 bases from V and 4 bases from J, with 16 bases between. The length of the CDR3 is 17 residues. Germline V gene lookup returns CDR1 SGHDN and CDR2 FVKESK. Here the CDR3 reads CASSQDTMAGTKNIQYF. The DNA for the CDR3 is TGTGCCAGCAGCCAAGATACTATGGCAGGGACTAAAAACATTCAGTACTTC.

The genes are TRBV7-2 and TRBJ1-2; 12 positions agree with TRBD1. The trim removed 0 bases at V and 7 bases at J, leaving 6 bases unmatched. This CDR3 spans 16 amino acids. CDR1 and CDR2 from the germline V gene are SGHTA and FQGNSA. The CDR3: CASSLAPGQGAGGYTF. The CDR3 bases are TGTGCCAGCAGCTTAGCGCCGGGACAGGGGGCCGGTGGCTACACCTTC.

As for this clone: A far larger clone is off by one base, so a read error is likely. The conserved closing phenylalanine or tryptophan is absent in this CDR3, likely reflecting a read error. The chain uses TRBV5-6 and TRBJ1-1; no clear D. This CDR3 has 14 amino acids. Trimming shortened V by 0 bases and J by 5 bases, and 11 bases separated the two germline ends. The germline V gene encodes CDR1 SGHDT and CDR2 YYEEEE. CDR3 sequence reads: CASSLADTWTEAFL. In DNA form, the CDR3 reads TGTGCCAGCAGCTTGGCCGACACGTGGACTGAAGCTTTCTTA.

This sequence joins TRBV29-1 and TRBJ1-1; D is possibly TRBD1 (6 bases). The CDR3 spans 12 residues. Germline CDR1 SQVTM, CDR2 ANQGSEA. V gave up 6 bases and J gave up 1 base, with 9 bases separating them. CDR3 sequence: CSVGHSNTEAFF. In DNA form, the CDR3 reads TGCAGCGTGGGACATTCGAACACTGAAGCTTTCTTT.

This sequence joins TRBV19 and TRBJ2-1; TRBD2 matches 8 bases. The CDR3 has 16 residues. The J segment lost 0 bases and the V segment lost 6 bases, leaving 7 bases of the junction unmatched. Germline lookup yields CDR1 LNHDA and CDR2 SQIVND (reference sequence). DNA of the CDR3: TGTGCCAGTAGGCCTTGGCGGGGGGACTCCTACAATGAGCAGTTCTTC. Translation gives CASRPWRGDSYNEQFF.

This sequence joins TRBV30 and TRBJ1-6; possibly TRBD1 for D (5 bases). The V gene's germline CDR1 is GTSNPN and CDR2 SVGIG (reference sequence). Trimming removed 3 bases from V and 7 bases from J, with 13 bases in between. CDR3 length: 14 residues. The CDR3 sequence is CAWSLGGVNSPLHF. Here the CDR3 DNA reads TGTGCCTGGAGCCTTGGGGGGGTGAATTCACCCCTCCACTTT.

The chain joins TRBV5-4 to TRBJ2-7; 11 positions agree with TRBD1. CDR3 length: 15 residues. The V segment lost 4 bases and the J segment 7 bases; nucleotides outside the gene matches: 10. CDR1 is SGHNT and CDR2 is YYREEE in the germline V gene (reference sequence). This CDR3 reads CASSPLGQGAGEQYF. The CDR3 nucleotides are TGTGCCAGCAGCCCTCTTGGACAGGGGGCGGGTGAGCAGTACTTC.

The chain is built from TRBV12-2 and TRBJ2-7; TRBD2 is the table's D call and was not checked against the DNA. TRBV12-2 is recorded as a pseudogene. The CDR3 totals 20 residues. The CDR3 here is CASRLPNKHRWSGSRLEQYF. The CDR3 DNA reads TGTGCAAGTCGCTTACCCAATAAGCACAGGTGGAGCGGGAGCAGGCTCGAGCAGTACTTC.

V usage is TRBV6-1 and J usage is TRBJ2-2; the D gene is possibly TRBD1 (5 bases). The V end lost 3 bases, the J end lost 3 bases, and 11 bases lay between the germline ends. Germline V gene sequence: CDR1 MNHNS, CDR2 SASEGT. CDR3 length: 15 amino acids. The CDR3 region has the DNA TGTGCCAGCAGTGAGGGTGGGGCAGACACCGGGGAGCTGTTTTTT. It codes for CASSEGGADTGELFF.

CDR3 in amino acids: CASSRGAGGGFYEQYF. For the CDR3, the DNA is TGTGCCAGCAGCCGGGGGGCAGGGGGCGGATTCTACGAGCAGTACTTC. The chain links TRBV7-9 to TRBJ2-7; tentative D call: TRBD1 (8 bases). CDR3 length: 16 residues. Germline CDR1 is SEHNR and CDR2 is FQNEAQ (reference sequence). The germline V and J ends were trimmed by 5 bases and 3 bases, with 20 bases remaining between them.

The J gene is TRBJ2-3, the V gene TRBV19, with 7 bases matching TRBD1. J lost 2 bases, V lost 4 bases, and 9 bases had no gene match. The CDR3 extends over 16 amino acids. Germline loops: CDR1 LNHDA, CDR2 SQIVND (reference sequence). DNA of the CDR3: TGTGCCAGTAGTAGAGACACAGGGGTTGCCACAGATACGCAGTATTTT. As protein: CASSRDTGVATDTQYF.

The chain joins TRBV19 to TRBJ1-3; 8 bases are a match to TRBD1. Unmatched junction bases numbered 12, after V lost 8 bases and J lost 0 bases. This CDR3 has 17 amino acids. Germline V lookup: CDR1 LNHDA, CDR2 SQIVND (reference sequence). The CDR3 bases are TGTGCCAGTGCCGGGACAGGATCATCCAACTCTGGAAACACCATATATTTT. As protein: CASAGTGSSNSGNTIYF.

This sequence joins TRBV30 and TRBJ1-2; 7 bases are a match to TRBD1. With V trimmed by 5 bases and J by 7 bases, 19 bases remained unmatched. Germline-derived CDR1 and CDR2 are GTSNPN and SVGIG (reference sequence). There are 16 residues in the CDR3. The CDR3 sequence: CAWRRFSGTAFPGYTF. CDR3 sequence (DNA): TGTGCCTGGCGTCGATTTTCCGGGACAGCATTCCCTGGCTACACCTTC.

This clone has just one count. The chain joins TRBV7-2 to TRBJ1-5; 7 bases line up with TRBD1. The CDR3 spans 14 residues. The trim removed 5 bases at V and 3 bases at J, leaving 4 bases unmatched. CDR1 is SGHTA, CDR2 FQGNSA, per germline. The CDR3 DNA reads TGTGCCAGCAGCCGGGACAGTTACAATCAGCCCCAGCATTTT. Amino acid sequence: CASSRDSYNQPQHF.

The V and J genes are TRBV2 and TRBJ2-2, with D perhaps matching TRBD2 (6 bases). Trimming cost V 8 bases and J 3 bases, with 13 bases left between them. This CDR3 has 14 residues. Germline-derived CDR1 and CDR2 are SNHLY and FYNNEI. The CDR3 nucleotides are TGTGCCAGCGGCGGGAAAGGGGACACCGGGGAGCTGTTTTTT. Protein product: CASGGKGDTGELFF.

About this clone: The identical CDR3 is also encoded by other nucleotide sequences in the sample. The gene calls are TRBV18 and TRBJ2-2; TRBD2 matches 10 bases. Trimming cost V 3 bases and J 2 bases; bases outside gene matches: 3. Germline CDR1 reads KGHSH; CDR2 reads LQKENI. The CDR3 is made up of 16 amino acids. The CDR3 loop is CASSPRTSGNTGELFF. CDR3 bases: TGTGCCAGCTCACCCCGGACTAGCGGCAACACCGGGGAGCTGTTTTTT.

Only one count was recorded for this clone. The V call is TRBV6-5, the J call TRBJ1-1, with D uncertain. CDR1 is MNHEY and CDR2 is SVGAGI in the germline V gene. The CDR3 has 14 amino acids. V lost 5 bases and J lost 0, with 10 bases in between. DNA for the CDR3: TGTGCCAGCAGTGTAGTCGGTATGAACACTGAAGCTTTCTTT. It specifies CASSVVGMNTEAFF.

J is TRBJ2-3 and V is TRBV6-5; D might be TRBD1 (6 bases). This CDR3 has 14 amino acids. Germline V CDR1 and CDR2: MNHEY, SVGAGI. The V and J ends lost 6 bases and 4 bases respectively, with 14 bases between them. The CDR3 protein is CASRLQGSSDTQYF. The CDR3 nucleotides read TGTGCCAGCAGACTACAGGGCAGTTCAGATACGCAGTATTTT.

A word on this clone: At the DNA level, this CDR3 is encoded by other sequences in the same sample as well. This chain links TRBV5-1 with TRBJ2-3; D possibly corresponds to TRBD2 (6 bases). Germline V gene lookup returns CDR1 SGHRS and CDR2 YFSETQ. There are 16 residues in the CDR3. V lost 1 base to trimming and J lost 0 bases, with 12 bases between them. The CDR3 sequence: CASSLQGGGSTDTQYF. In nucleotides, the CDR3 is TGCGCCAGCAGCTTGCAGGGAGGCGGTAGCACAGATACGCAGTATTTT.

The rearrangement uses TRBV5-4 and TRBJ2-1, with TRBD1 matching 10 bases. Germline CDR1 is SGHNT and CDR2 is YYREEE (reference sequence). The ends lost 4 bases at V and 5 bases at J; junction bases unmatched: 6. This CDR3 has 15 residues. CDR3 nucleotides: TGTGCCAGCAGCCTCCGGGACAGGGGCGACAATGAGCAGTTCTTC. This sequence encodes CASSLRDRGDNEQFF.

J is TRBJ2-7 and V is TRBV29-1; TRBD1 matches at 9 bases. J lost 7 bases, V lost 1 base, and 8 bases had no gene match. This CDR3 is built from 14 residues. From germline, CDR1 is SQVTM and CDR2 ANQGSEA. The CDR3 reads CSVEAGTGSREQYF. In DNA, the CDR3 is TGCAGCGTTGAAGCCGGGACAGGGTCTCGGGAGCAGTACTTC.

On this clone: This is likely an artifact of a read error, given a far larger clone one base away. This rearrangement joins TRBV13 to TRBJ1-1; D might be TRBD1 (6 bases). V gave up 6 bases and J gave up 2 bases, with 16 bases separating them. The CDR3 runs 15 residues. Germline V gene lookup returns CDR1 PRHDT and CDR2 FYEKMQ (reference sequence). The CDR3 is CASRYRVVDNTEAFF. CDR3 in DNA: TGTGCCAGCAGGTACAGGGTCGTGGATAACACTGAAGCTTTCTTT. Supplemented by reference TRBV13 and TRBJ1-1, the full variable domain reads AAGVIQSPRHLIKEKRETATLKCYPIPRHDTVYWYQQGPGQDPQFLISFYEKMQSDKGSIPDRFSAQQFSDYHSELNMSSLELGDSALYFCASRYRVVDNTEAFFGQGTRLTVV.

The chain employs TRBV7-8 and TRBJ2-3, with 7 bases aligning to TRBD1. CDR3 length equals 15 residues. Trimming at V came to 5 bases and at J to 0 bases, leaving 5 bases not matched to a gene. Germline CDR1 and CDR2: SGHVS and FQNEAQ. The CDR3 DNA is TGTGCCAGCAGCCCCGGGACAGCTAGCACAGATACGCAGTATTTT. Amino acids: CASSPGTASTDTQYF.

V is TRBV4-1 and J is TRBJ2-6; 9 positions match TRBD1. Germline trimming cut 1 base from V and 0 bases from J; bases unmatched to any gene: 10. This CDR3 contains 20 residues. Germline assignment: CDR1 MGHRA and CDR2 YSYEKL. As DNA, the CDR3 is TGCGCCAGCAGCCAAGGAAGGCCTGGACAGGGGCTCTCTGGGGCCAACGTCCTGACTTTC. Translated: CASSQGRPGQGLSGANVLTF.

The V gene is TRBV30, the J gene TRBJ2-5, with 8 nucleotides matching TRBD2. Unmatched junction bases numbered 9, after V lost 1 base and J lost 5 bases. The V gene's germline CDR1 is GTSNPN and CDR2 SVGIG (reference sequence). This CDR3 has 15 amino acids. CDR3 amino acids: CAWSAPSGSTETQYF. The CDR3 coding sequence is TGTGCCTGGAGTGCCCCCAGCGGGAGCACGGAGACCCAGTACTTC.